This TCR beta chain was retrieved from a study of T cells after yellow fever vaccination. CDR1 is MNHEY, CDR2 SVGEGT, per germline. The ends were cut back, 6 bases at V and 0 bases at J, with 8 bases in the middle. This CDR3 is built from 13 residues. TCRdb re-called the 5' RACE reads with MiXCR, one entry per CDR3 protein. Of 250,000 to 400,000 distinct CDR3 sequences in the sample, approximately 4.3% are singletons; the top ten hold 15% to 20%. The V call is TRBV6-2 or TRBV6-3, the J call TRBJ1-1; no clear D. The starting material was PBMCs, obtained 15 days after the yellow fever booster vaccination. This sequence was found in a man younger than 35 who received the YFV17D yellow fever vaccine. The CDR3 sequence: CASRERVNTEAFF. The CDR3 coding sequence is TGTGCCAGCAGGGAGAGGGTGAACACTGAAGCTTTCTTT.